This T cell receptor beta chain was documented in a study of identical twins. Trimming pared 5 bases from V and 2 bases from J, leaving 19 bases between. The CDR3 spans 17 residues. The V gene's germline CDR1 is PRHDT and CDR2 FYEKMQ (reference sequence). This clonotype was seen more than once but under ten times. Its target is not known. Study-level points and caveats: Models underestimated how often monozygotic twins shared out-of-frame TCR alpha. Abundant cord blood beta clonotypes carried fewer insertions; memory repertoires showed none. Analyses of zero insertions could, in part, be confounded by invariant MAIT and iNKT cells.

Unique molecular identifiers were present on cDNA, and template switching added a universal primer site. TCRdb re-called the 5' RACE reads through MiXCR, storing one row per CDR3 protein. The data show 200,000 to 250,000 distinct CDR3 sequences, with approximately 7% seen just once and 3.6% held by the top ten. This sample also belongs to another study, concerning yellow fever vaccine responses in identical twins.

The sequenced sample consisted of memory (CD45RO+) T cells sorted from blood. This clonotype was obtained from a young woman in good health. The V call is TRBV13, the J call TRBJ2-1, with TRBD2 as a possible D gene (6 bases). CDR3 sequence reads: CASSLPWDGGPYNEQFF. The DNA of the CDR3 is TGTGCCAGCAGCCTCCCCTGGGACGGGGGTCCCTACAATGAGCAGTTCTTC. The entire variable domain, with the rest obtained from reference TRBV13 and TRBJ2-1, is as follows: AAGVIQSPRHLIKEKRETATLKCYPIPRHDTVYWYQQGPGQDPQFLISFYEKMQSDKGSIPDRFSAQQFSDYHSELNMSSLELGDSALYFCASSLPWDGGPYNEQFFGPGTRLTVL.